Below, one TCR beta chain is given with its context. Its target antigen remains unknown. Within one base of it there is no much larger clone, and no base qualities were kept. The germline V gene (reference sequence) yields DFQATT for CDR1 and SNEGSKA for CDR2. The CDR3 covers 11 residues, taking in both the cysteine and the phenylalanine. Just the 33-base CDR3 DNA is kept, in frame starting at base 1. In total, 630 or so healthy bone marrow donors made up the cohort. Cohort members were all nominally healthy when sampled, although unrecorded immune exposures were likely present. The donor was CMV seronegative and belonged to the group of 350 to 400 seronegative cohort members. Every donor gave a peripheral blood sample, and the peripheral blood mononuclear cells from that sample were used for TCR beta sequencing. Genomic DNA extraction from the blood cell samples was performed with the Qiagen DNeasy Blood Extraction Kit.

This entry is derived from a study of cytomegalovirus exposure and HLA in healthy donors (dated by TCRdb to 2016 to 2017). Regarding the study in general: An earlier analysis of some 600 of the donors reported about 260 Gb of sequence data and approximately 120 million unique TCR beta sequences obtained from around 170 million T cells. Approximately 310 gigabases of sequencing data and around 87 million unique TCR sequences were included in an early release covering roughly 600 HLA-typed donors. Of the approximately 400 genotyped donors, about 80% fell in the genetic ancestry cluster associated with self-reported Caucasian donors. The study aimed to test whether cataloging public T cell receptors could reveal signatures of past pathogen exposure. The study used immunosequencing to profile the T cell repertoires of approximately 640 subjects and linked those repertoires to cytomegalovirus serostatus. Besides the first cohort of approximately 670 subjects, a separate validation cohort made up of 120 different subjects was used. To predict cytomegalovirus infection status, the study brought together high-throughput TCR immunosequencing, statistical association of individual TCRs with disease status, and machine learning. To study patterns of TCR occurrence, a later analysis re-analyzed previously published TCR beta repertoires from several hundred donors and added high-resolution HLA genotyping. The later analysis used no new phenotypic data to find candidate immune exposures, relying instead on TCR beta sequences and their occurrence across donors. To decide whether each TCR beta V gene segment behaved as functional or pseudogenic, an earlier analysis of approximately 590 of the donors relied on high-throughput TCR beta sequencing. Donor age, sex, ethnicity and CMV serostatus were collected together with the repertoire data. In a later genetic analysis, genome-wide SNP genotypes for about three fifths of the roughly 670 donors were used, and that subset was treated as a discovery cohort. Every repertoire in the discovery cohort had been generated on one and the same sequencing platform. Both class I and class II loci were covered by HLA typing, at four-digit resolution. The number of typed donors differed by locus: about 620-640 for A, B, C, DRB1 and DQB1; 500 to 550 for DQA1; approximately 610 for DPA1; and some 470 for DPB1. Roughly five DR-DQ haplotypes were handled as single units for association and clustering because linkage in the cohort was strong. On average, approximately 250,000 unique TCR beta nucleotide sequences were sequenced per donor among 300 to 500 genotyped donors of the cohort, with roughly 18% of those sequences being non-productive. Overall study results and their limits: An earlier analysis of 450 to 750 of the donors showed that most TCR beta V segments appeared in productive rearrangements either about 87% or about 30% of the time, which broadly matched IMGT annotations. Because HLA typing was unavailable for some donors at each locus, only the typed subset was used in association tests. The classifier was reported to diagnose cytomegalovirus status with high specificity and sensitivity in both the original and validation cohorts. The only immune exposure information available for the cohort was CMV serostatus. While some public TCRs were present in many individuals, most TCR sequences turned up only very rarely across donors. A further reported finding was that TCR beta sequences accurately predicted the HLA-A and HLA-B alleles for most subjects in the first cohort. The authors suggested that the approach could potentially be extended to other disease states and immunological phenotypes. According to a later analysis, parvovirus B19, influenza, CMV and Epstein-Barr virus appeared linked to several top co-occurrence clusters. The earlier analysis of about 600 of the donors excluded 15 to 20 rarely observed V segments, including chromosome 9 orphons, because counts were too low. In a later analysis, HLA-associated TCR beta chains showed more clonal expansion and lower generation probabilities than non-associated chains that were equally common. A later analysis found that TCR association rates varied across HLA loci, with DRB1 alleles showing the most associated TCRs and HLA-C alleles the fewest. A cluster of highly shared sequence variants was judged likely to represent a technical artifact of the sequencing pipeline. Roughly uniform sequencing depth across donors was assumed in presence/absence analyses, although this assumption may not hold. A later analysis found that most CMV-associated TCR beta chains appeared HLA-restricted, with HLA associations seemingly driven largely by CMV exposure. Only TCR beta chains were sequenced in this cohort, and the absence of alpha or paired-chain data limited detectable features. At a false discovery rate of 0.05, a later analysis linked under 20,000 TCR beta sequences to specific HLA alleles. When HLA alleles, especially DR and DQ, strongly co-occurred, attributing TCR associations to individual alleles was difficult. In the study, about 150 TCR beta chains were listed as associated with cytomegalovirus. A few of the identified cytomegalovirus-associated TCR beta chains were confirmed in vitro to be specific for cytomegalovirus antigens. According to a later genetic analysis, donors in an Asian-associated ancestry cluster had fewer N-insertions in productive TCRs than the roughly 660-donor mean. Correlated functional status among segregating V segments might be attributable to linkage disequilibrium, but an unknown experimental factor could not be ruled out. In a later genetic analysis, a missense DCLRE1C variant was associated with V-gene and J-gene trimming of TCR beta chains, and the association was replicated in an independent cohort. Because the 87-base-pair reads could not distinguish some IMGT-functional V segments, including TRBV6-2 and TRBV6-3, those segments were excluded.

Receptors were amplified or captured by the immunoSEQ multiplex PCR assay. The multiplex PCR relied on a mix of 60 forward primers for TCR Vbeta segments and 13 reverse primers for TCR Jbeta segments. The CDR3 region of rearranged TCR beta genes was amplified from genomic DNA by a multiplex PCR assay. On the Illumina HiSeq System, the amplified TCR beta libraries were sequenced as 87-base-pair reads. Turning to the authors' computational methods: In a later analysis, 77 million or so unique TCR beta chains were counted across the roughly 670 repertoires, and roughly 10 million of these chains were shared by at least two donors. A nearest-neighbor algorithm error-corrected the raw reads and collapsed the reads into unique sequences, merging closely related sequences to remove PCR and sequencing errors. To assign V, D and J gene segments, CDR3 sequences were aligned to IMGT reference sequences. Each retained sequence needed at least a six-nucleotide match to both a V gene segment and a J gene segment. Rearrangements were called productive when the CDR3 lacked stop codons and stayed in frame with V and J; all others were non-productive. Following IMGT convention, CDR3 was defined as the stretch from the second conserved V-encoded cysteine to the conserved J-encoded phenylalanine. In an earlier analysis of around 600 of the donors, sequences lacking an unambiguous match to a single V gene segment were excluded. An earlier analysis of some 610 of the donors called V segments functional above 56.7% productive rearrangements and segregating when the between-donor standard deviation exceeded 5%. To diagnose cytomegalovirus status from the catalog of TCR beta chain sequences, a statistical classification framework was built. V and J gene assignment, in a later analysis, came from comparing TCR nucleotide sequences with IMGT/GENE-DB human TR gene sequences. In a later analysis, CDR3 sequences and most-parsimonious VDJ recombination scenarios were assigned using the TCRdist pipeline. A later analysis defined each TCR beta chain by its CDR3 amino acid sequence plus V-gene family, and excluded reads lacking a unique V-gene family. To address suspected cross-contamination and a sequencing artifact, a later analysis removed around 590 highly shared, low-generation-probability nucleotide sequences. For each public chain, a later analysis derived a clonal expansion index from normalized ranks of inferred template counts within each repertoire. Generation probabilities in a later analysis came from a VDJ recombination model fitted to out-of-frame rearrangements, and those results were checked against IGoR. A later analysis scored TCR-TCR, TCR-HLA and TCR-CMV co-occurrence with hypergeometric tests, applying a repertoire-size bias correction to TCR pairs. To estimate false discovery rates, a later analysis permuted the HLA or CMV assignments 20 times. In a later analysis, co-occurring TCRs were grouped with DBSCAN, and TCRdist sequence similarity was added when clustering was performed within HLA-allele-positive subsets. Repertoires with fewer than 30,000 or more than 120,000 public chains were left out of co-occurrence clustering, as were five repertoires with anomalous nucleotide sharing. TCRdb obtained this table from immuneACCESS and retained in-frame rearrangements with V and J assigned. These tables miss some clones; where compared with another copy, unresolved V genes account for less than half of the shortfall, and the remainder is unexplained. V and J calls and clone size are those listed in that table; D and trimming were worked out from the DNA. The sample table shows about 180,000 clones, and around 77% are seen once. The top ten clonotypes cover around 2.5% of the sample.

The TCR originated in a man in his fifties or sixties in good health and CMV-seronegative. The sample consisted of PBMCs. This chain is built from TRBV20-1 and TRBJ1-2; the D segment cannot be called with confidence. The CDR3: CSDTPNYGYTF. The nucleotides read TGCAGCGATACTCCTAACTATGGCTACACCTTC.